The rows below give T cell receptor beta chains drawn from one sample of a study of CD8 T cells in ankylosing spondylitis. TCRdb re-called the 5' RACE reads with MiXCR, one entry per CDR3 protein. In the table there are roughly 450,000 distinct CDR3 sequences, roughly 26% of which are singletons. Sequencing was performed on blood, either unsorted or a sorted T cell fraction (not recorded which). These receptors were collected from a male donor with ankylosing spondylitis. Each CDR3 is given with its conserved first and last residue. The D gene is left open where the match is weak. Size tells how often a clone was seen (once, few, many) or the class of an expanded clone, and some rows leave it out.

few | TRBJ2-2 | TRBV12-3/TRBV12-4 | NA | CASSFQVGELFF | TGTGCCAGCAGTTTCCAGGTCGGGGAGCTGTTTTTT
few | TRBJ2-3 | TRBV10-3 | NA | CASTGDGTDTQYF | TGTGCCAGCACCGGGGACGGCACAGATACGCAGTATTTT
NA | TRBJ1-1 | TRBV10-1 | NA | CASRKGGDTEAFF | TGCGCCAGCAGGAAAGGGGGGGACACTGAAGCTTTCTTT
few | TRBJ1-3 | TRBV5-6 | NA | CASSTAPEGLNTIYF | TGTGCCAGCAGCACAGCCCCAGAAGGGCTAAACACCATATATTTT
few | TRBJ2-3 | TRBV11-3 | NA | CASSFQSTDTQYF | TGTGCCAGCAGCTTTCAGAGCACAGATACGCAGTATTTT
few | TRBJ2-3 | TRBV2 | NA | CASSEVSSANTQYF | TGTGCCAGCAGTGAAGTGTCTAGCGCTAATACGCAGTATTTT
NA | TRBJ1-2 | TRBV6-6 | TRBD1 | CASSVGQDYGYTF | TGTGCCAGCAGCGTGGGACAGGACTATGGCTACACCTTC
NA | TRBJ2-3 | TRBV7-2 | TRBD2 | CASSLGVAGGPDTQYF | TGTGCCAGCAGCTTAGGCGTCGCGGGAGGGCCAGATACGCAGTATTTT
few | TRBJ2-3 | TRBV5-1 | TRBD2 | CASSLGLAAYTDTQYF | TGCGCCAGCAGCTTGGGCCTAGCGGCTTACACAGATACGCAGTATTTT
NA | TRBJ2-2 | TRBV3-1 | TRBD1 | CASSRSGQGRTGELFF | TGTGCCAGCAGCCGATCTGGACAGGGGAGGACCGGGGAGCTGTTTTTT
once | TRBJ2-2 | TRBV24-1 | TRBD1 | CATSDPRTGPLGTGELFF | TGTGCCACCAGTGACCCACGGACAGGGCCCCTCGGGACCGGGGAGCTGTTTTTT
NA | TRBJ1-1 | TRBV5-1 | NA | CATRRNDDTEAFF | TGCGCCACCCGTAGGAACGACGACACTGAAGCTTTCTTT